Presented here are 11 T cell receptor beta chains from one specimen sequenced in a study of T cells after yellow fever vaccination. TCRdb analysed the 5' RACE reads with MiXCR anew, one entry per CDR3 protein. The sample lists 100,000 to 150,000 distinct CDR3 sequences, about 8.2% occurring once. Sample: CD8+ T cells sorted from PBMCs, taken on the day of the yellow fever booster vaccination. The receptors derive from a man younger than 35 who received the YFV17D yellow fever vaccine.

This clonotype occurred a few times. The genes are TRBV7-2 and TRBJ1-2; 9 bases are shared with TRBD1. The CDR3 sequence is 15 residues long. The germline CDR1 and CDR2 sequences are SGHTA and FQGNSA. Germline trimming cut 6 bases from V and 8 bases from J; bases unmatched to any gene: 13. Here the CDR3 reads CASSHEPGQGEGYTF. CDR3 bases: TGTGCCAGCAGTCACGAACCGGGACAGGGTGAGGGCTACACCTTC.

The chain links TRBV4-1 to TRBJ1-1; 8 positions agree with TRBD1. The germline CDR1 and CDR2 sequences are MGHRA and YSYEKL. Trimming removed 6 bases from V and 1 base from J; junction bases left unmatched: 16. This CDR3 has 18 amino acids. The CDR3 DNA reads TGCGCCAGCAGGAGTATCGGGACAGGCAACCGCCAGAACACTGAAGCTTTCTTT. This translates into CASRSIGTGNRQNTEAFF.

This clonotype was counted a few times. The CDR3 coding sequence is TGCGCCAGCAGCCAGGCCGGGACTAGCTTCGAGCAGTACTTC. Residues: CASSQAGTSFEQYF. This chain uses TRBV4-1 with TRBJ2-7; 9 nucleotides match TRBD2. J lost 6 bases, V lost 3 bases, and 6 bases had no gene match. Germline V CDR1 and CDR2: MGHRA, YSYEKL. The CDR3 is made up of 14 amino acids.

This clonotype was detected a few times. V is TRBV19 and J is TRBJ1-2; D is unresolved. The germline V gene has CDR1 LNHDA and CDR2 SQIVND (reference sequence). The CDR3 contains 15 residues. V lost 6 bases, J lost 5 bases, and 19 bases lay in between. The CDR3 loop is CASSAPDSEGYGYTF. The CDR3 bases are TGTGCCAGTAGCGCTCCTGATTCGGAGGGATATGGCTACACCTTC.

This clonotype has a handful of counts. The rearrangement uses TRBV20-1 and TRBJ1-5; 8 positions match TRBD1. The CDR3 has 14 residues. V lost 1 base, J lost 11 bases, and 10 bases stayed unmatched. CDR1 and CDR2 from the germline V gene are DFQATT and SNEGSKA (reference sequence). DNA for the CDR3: TGCAGTGCTAGAGGACAGGGGCCGAATAGGGCCCAGCATTTT. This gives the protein CSARGQGPNRAQHF.

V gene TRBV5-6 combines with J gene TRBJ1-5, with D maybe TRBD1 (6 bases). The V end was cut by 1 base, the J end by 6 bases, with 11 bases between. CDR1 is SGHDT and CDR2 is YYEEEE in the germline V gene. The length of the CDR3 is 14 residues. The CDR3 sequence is CASSLSQGGQPQHF. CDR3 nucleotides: TGTGCCAGCAGCTTGTCACAGGGAGGTCAGCCCCAGCATTTT.

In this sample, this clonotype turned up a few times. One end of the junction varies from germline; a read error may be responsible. In DNA form, the CDR3 reads TGTGCTAGCATACTCAGTAGGGCGGGCACTGAAGCTTTCTTT. It translates to CASILSRAGTEAFF. The V gene is TRBV7-7, the J gene TRBJ1-1; D call uncertain. The CDR3 extends over 14 amino acids. The germline V gene encodes CDR1 SSHAT and CDR2 FNYEAQ (reference sequence). The whole variable domain, filled in from reference TRBV7-7 and TRBJ1-1, reads GAGVSQSPRYKVTKRGQDVTLRCDPISSHATLYWYQQALGQGPEFLTYFNYEAQPDKSGLPSDRFSAERPEGSISTLTIQRTEQRDSAMYRCASILSRAGTEAFFGQGTRLTVV.

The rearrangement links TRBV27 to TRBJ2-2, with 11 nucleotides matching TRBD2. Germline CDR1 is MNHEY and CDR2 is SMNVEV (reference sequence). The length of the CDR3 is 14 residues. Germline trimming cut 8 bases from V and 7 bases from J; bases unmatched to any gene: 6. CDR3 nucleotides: TGTGCCAGCGGTCTAGCGGGGGGAGACGGGGAGCTGTTTTTT. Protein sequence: CASGLAGGDGELFF.

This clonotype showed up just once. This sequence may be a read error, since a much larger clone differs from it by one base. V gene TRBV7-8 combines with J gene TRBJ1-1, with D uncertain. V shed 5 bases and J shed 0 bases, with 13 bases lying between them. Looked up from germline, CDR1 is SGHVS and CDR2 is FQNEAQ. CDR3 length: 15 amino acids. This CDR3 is CASSQTQALNTEAFF. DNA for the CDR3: TGTGCCAGCAGCCAGACCCAAGCCCTGAACACTGAAGCTTTCTTT.

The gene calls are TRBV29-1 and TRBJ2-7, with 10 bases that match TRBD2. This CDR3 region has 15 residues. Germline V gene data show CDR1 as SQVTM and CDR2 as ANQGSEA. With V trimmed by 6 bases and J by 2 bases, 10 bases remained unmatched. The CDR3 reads CSVESTSGIAYEQYF. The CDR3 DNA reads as TGCAGCGTCGAGTCTACTAGCGGGATAGCCTACGAGCAGTACTTC.

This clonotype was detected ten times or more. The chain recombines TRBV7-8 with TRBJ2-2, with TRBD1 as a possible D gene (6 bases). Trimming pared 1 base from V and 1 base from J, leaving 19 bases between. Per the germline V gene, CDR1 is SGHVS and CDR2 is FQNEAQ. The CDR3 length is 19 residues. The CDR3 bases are TGTGCCAGCAGCTTAGAGGGACACAGGACCCTAAGGAACACCGGGGAGCTGTTTTTT. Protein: CASSLEGHRTLRNTGELFF.